This entry is about one TCR beta chain. Using unique molecular identifiers, the investigators prepared the TCRbeta library. TCRdb re-called the PCR reads through MiXCR, storing one row per CDR3 protein. The repertoire consists of 350,000 to 450,000 distinct CDR3 sequences, with about 20% occurring once and the leading ten covering 3% to 4.5%. The data stem from a study of T-cell reconstitution after alpha-beta-depleted transplantation in children. The CDR3 runs 14 residues. Unmatched junction bases numbered 5, after V lost 6 bases and J lost 1 base. This sequence joins TRBV12-3 or TRBV12-4 and TRBJ2-7, with 8 bases aligning to TRBD1. The sequenced sample was PBMCs from the stem cell graft donor, obtained from the stem cell graft. This receptor was obtained from a human donor who donated a stem cell graft to a child with acute myeloid leukemia. The CDR3 DNA reads as TGTGCCAGCAGGCCACAGGGGGGATCCTACGAGCAGTACTTC. Amino acids: CASRPQGGSYEQYF.